This T cell receptor beta chain comes out of a study of human T cells and chemical hapten exposure. The CDR3 length is 15 residues. Germline V gene data show CDR1 as SGHRS and CDR2 as YFSETQ. V was pared by 0 bases and J by 4 bases, with 3 bases of the junction left unmatched. At least ten counts were recorded for this clonotype. As for time point: patch test 1, 2 weeks after DPC sensitization. The treatment denotes: therapeutic diphenylcyclopropenone sensitization with weekly scalp DPC. TCRdb itself ran the RACE reads through MiXCR, one entry per CDR3 protein. The sample holds some 400,000 distinct CDR3 sequences, around 5% seen once.

This chain uses TRBV5-1 with TRBJ1-2, with 10 bases that match TRBD1. Sequencing was performed on whole blood, taken in connection with sensitization to the hapten diphenylcyclopropenone (DPC). The clonotype comes from a woman between 45 and 65 years old with alopecia areata. Some clones in this sample may be carry-over from other donors' samples. The CDR3 region is CASSLEGQGRYGYTF. CDR3 DNA: TGCGCCAGCAGCTTGGAGGGACAGGGGCGCTATGGCTACACCTTC.